This T cell receptor (beta chain) was identified during a study of Ad26.COV2.S vaccination and SARS-CoV-2 variants. Study summary: Dosing was one shot or two shots 56 days apart.

Sample treatment: about 20 received Ad26.COV2.S at low or high dose, single or two shots; several received placebo; per-sample allocation not given. It was on day 63 after the first vaccine or placebo injection that samples were taken. The administered vaccine (an Ad26 vector) expressed Wuhan-strain SARS-CoV-2 spike. About this clone: As yet, its antigen is unknown.

Profiled with immunoSEQ multiplex PCR; TCRdb holds only in-frame clones, not every one. The sample lists about 350,000 clones, about 85% occurring once. Study observations and caveats: There was reportedly substantial breadth in spike-specific CD8+ and CD4+ T cell responses after vaccination. Responses of T cells in total may have been underestimated by the TCR breadth and depth analyses.

V lost 7 bases, J lost 3 bases, and 11 bases stayed unmatched. CDR1 and CDR2 (germline): LGHNA, YSLEER. CDR3 size: 15 residues. The chain employs TRBV4-3 and TRBJ2-7, with 8 bases identical to TRBD2. The source of this sequence is a person between 18 and 65 years old who received the Ad26.COV2.S COVID-19 vaccine or a placebo. Sequences were derived from peripheral blood, sampled in a trial of Ad26.COV2.S vaccine versus placebo. CDR3 residues: CASKSRLAGLYEQYF. The CDR3 bases are TGCGCCAGCAAATCGAGGCTAGCGGGCCTCTACGAGCAGTACTTC.